This T cell receptor (beta chain) was retrieved from a study of T cell responses to AZD1222 COVID-19 vaccine. General study results and limits: Spike was spanned by vaccine-associated CD4 TCRs, with dominance at 160-218 and 743-854. The sample set comprised mostly white British donors with more females, and clonal diversity was possibly underestimated.

The V and J ends lost 6 bases and 6 bases respectively, with 21 bases between them. CDR1 LNHDA and CDR2 SQIVND come from the germline V gene (reference sequence). This CDR3 contains 16 residues. Repertoires were generated with immunoSEQ multiplex PCR, while TCRdb's copy carries only in-frame clones and drops some. The table lists about 84,000 clones, approximately 83% of them singletons. Timing groups of about 4 and about 12 weeks for second doses were pooled. This clone appeared a few times. The antigen is unknown. The sequence came from an adult who received the AZD1222 COVID-19 vaccine. The chain employs TRBV19 and TRBJ2-1, with D possibly matching TRBD2 (5 bases). Sequenced material: peripheral blood, taken 28 days after the second AZD1222 dose. The CDR3 DNA sequence: TGTGCCAGTAGCCCCCGAGGGCTCCTTTTTGCCAATGAGCAGTTCTTC. This codes for CASSPRGLLFANEQFF. The full variable domain, rest sourced from reference TRBV19 and TRBJ2-1, is DGGITQSPKYLFRKEGQNVTLSCEQNLNHDAMYWYRQDPGQGLRLIYYSQIVNDFQKGDIAEGYSVSREKKESFPLTVTSAQKNPTAFYLCASSPRGLLFANEQFFGPGTRLTVL.